A selection of T cell receptor beta chains follows, all from one sample in a study of shared clonotypes between healthy human individuals. Assay used: immunoSEQ multiplex PCR; TCRdb lists only in-frame clones, some missing. This table holds 180,000 or so clones, 90% to 95% found once. Material for sequencing was naive CD4+ T cells sorted from blood. The receptor source for this set is a woman aged 25 to 39 in good health. CDR3s include the opening cysteine and the closing phenylalanine or tryptophan. A D gene is named only where the DNA matches it firmly. Size values are once, few and many counts, or a class for expanded clones, and some rows have none.

TRBV15	15	NA	NA	TRBJ2-1	TGTGCCACCAGCAGAATGGGGTCCTCCTACAATGAGCAGTTCTTC	CATSRMGSSYNEQFF
TRBV5-4	17	NA	TRBD2	TRBJ2-7	TGTGCCAGCAGCCCCGGACTAGCGGGGGGGGGACTCTACGAGCAGTACTTC	CASSPGLAGGGLYEQYF
TRBV28	13	once	NA	TRBJ2-7	TGTGCCAGCAATGCGGGACCGTTCTACGAGCAGTACTTC	CASNAGPFYEQYF
TRBV6-5	15	NA	NA	TRBJ1-5	TGTGCCAGCAGTTACTCGACGCAGGGTAATCAGCCCCAGCATTTT	CASSYSTQGNQPQHF
TRBV27	14	NA	TRBD2	TRBJ2-5	TGTGCCAGCAAACGACTAGCGGTCCAAGAGACCCAGTACTTC	CASKRLAVQETQYF
TRBV28	13	NA	NA	TRBJ2-7	TGTGCCAGCACGAGATCCGGCACCTACGAGCAGTACTTC	CASTRSGTYEQYF
TRBV6-6	16	once	NA	TRBJ2-1	TGTGCCAGCAGTTACCCGGCCGCAGCCGTTAACAATGAGCAGTTCTTC	CASSYPAAAVNNEQFF
TRBV29-1	15	NA	NA	TRBJ2-6	TGCAGCGTTTATTTCAGGACCTCTGGGGCCAACGTCCTGACTTTC	CSVYFRTSGANVLTF
TRBV28	15	once	TRBD2	TRBJ2-7	TGTGCCAGCAGAAAACTAGCGGGAGGTACCTACGAGCAGTACTTC	CASRKLAGGTYEQYF
TRBV27	15	once	NA	TRBJ2-2	TGTGCCAGCAGTTTTCGGTCCGTTAACACCGGGGAGCTGTTTTTT	CASSFRSVNTGELFF
TRBV2	15	NA	TRBD1	TRBJ1-5	TGTGCCAGCAGTAAGGACAGGGGGGGCAATCAGCCCCAGCATTTT	CASSKDRGGNQPQHF
TRBV28	15	NA	NA	TRBJ2-5	TGTGCCAGCAGTTTCGACCGGGCCTACCAAGAGACCCAGTACTTC	CASSFDRAYQETQYF
TRBV11-2	15	NA	NA	TRBJ2-5	TGTGCCAGCAGCTTAGGAAGGGAAGCCCCAGAGACCCAGTACTTC	CASSLGREAPETQYF
TRBV5-4	17	once	TRBD2	TRBJ2-3	TGTGCCAGCAGCTCCGGGACTAGCGGAGGGATAACAGATACGCAGTATTTT	CASSSGTSGGITDTQYF
TRBV28	14	NA	TRBD1	TRBJ1-1	TGTGCCAGCGGGACAGGGACACGGAGCACTGAAGCTTTCTTT	CASGTGTRSTEAFF
TRBV6-1	10	NA	NA	TRBJ2-5	TGTGCCACGGGTCAAGAGACCCAGTACTTC	CATGQETQYF
TRBV6-5	16	NA	TRBD2	TRBJ2-5	TGTGCCAGCAGTTACTCCGGGGAGGGAATCCAAGAGACCCAGTACTTC	CASSYSGEGIQETQYF
TRBV11-2	14	NA	TRBD2	TRBJ2-7	TGTGCCAGCAGCTCTGGACTAGTCCTCTCCGAGCAGTACTTC	CASSSGLVLSEQYF
TRBV28	14	NA	NA	TRBJ2-7	TGTGCCAGCAGTTCCGGGACCGAAGTGCGTGAGCAGTACTTC	CASSSGTEVREQYF
TRBV29-1	14	NA	NA	TRBJ1-2	TGCAGCGTTGAGCTCGGGACACCTAACTATGGCTACACCTTC	CSVELGTPNYGYTF
TRBV28	14	NA	NA	TRBJ1-3	TGTGCCAGCTCGACCGGTCCGGGCGGGCACACCATATATTTT	CASSTGPGGHTIYF
TRBV5-6	16	NA	TRBD2	TRBJ2-1	TGTGCCAGCAGCGTAGGACTAGCGACCGCCTACAATGAGCAGTTCTTC	CASSVGLATAYNEQFF
TRBV5-8	14	NA	NA	TRBJ1-2	TGTGCCAGCAGCTTGACAGGGTCGAACTATGGCTACACCTTC	CASSLTGSNYGYTF
TRBV11-2	18	NA	TRBD2	TRBJ2-7	TGTGCCAGCAGCTTAGGTAGGTGGCTAGCGGAACCTTCCTACGAGCAGTACTTC	CASSLGRWLAEPSYEQYF
TRBV23-1	16	NA	TRBD2	TRBJ2-3	TGCGCCAGCAGTCACACCTTAGCGGGAGCGGCAGATACGCAGTATTTT	CASSHTLAGAADTQYF
TRBV4-1	17	NA	TRBD2	TRBJ2-3	TGCGCCAGCAGCCAAGCCCCGACTAGCTCGGGGTCAGATACGCAGTATTTT	CASSQAPTSSGSDTQYF
TRBV7-9	16	NA	NA	TRBJ2-6	TGTGCCACCGCCGAGACAGCCTACTCTGGGGCCAACGTCCTGACTTTC	CATAETAYSGANVLTF
TRBV28	15	once	NA	TRBJ2-7	TGTGCCAGCACCCCCCCCCGGCCTGGCTCCTACGAGCAGTACTTC	CASTPPRPGSYEQYF
TRBV6-5	10	NA	NA	TRBJ1-4	TGTGCCAGCGGGAGTGAAAAACTGTTTTTT	CASGSEKLFF
TRBV6-1	18	NA	TRBD1	TRBJ1-4	TGTGCCAGCAGTGCGCATGCCAGGGGGGGAGGTACTAATGAAAAACTGTTTTTT	CASSAHARGGGTNEKLFF
TRBV28	14	NA	NA	TRBJ2-2	TGTGCCAGCAGCACTGCCGGGAACACCGGGGAGCTGTTTTTT	CASSTAGNTGELFF
TRBV9	15	NA	TRBD1	TRBJ1-1	TGTGCCAGCAGCGGAGGGGGCAGAATGAACACTGAAGCTTTCTTT	CASSGGGRMNTEAFF
TRBV27	16	NA	NA	TRBJ1-3	TGTGCCAGCAGTTTATCCCCAGATCCATCTGGAAACACCATATATTTT	CASSLSPDPSGNTIYF
TRBV5-1	16	NA	NA	TRBJ2-1	TGCGCCAGCAGCAAAGATAGCGGAGACTCCTACAATGAGCAGTTCTTC	CASSKDSGDSYNEQFF
TRBV5-4	15	NA	NA	TRBJ2-2	TGTGCCAGCAGCTTGTGGGCAGGGTCGACCGGGGAGCTGTTTTTT	CASSLWAGSTGELFF
TRBV10-3	15	NA	NA	TRBJ1-3	TGTGCCCACGCTGGTACAGGCCTCTTTGGAAACACCATATATTTT	CAHAGTGLFGNTIYF
TRBV10-3	12	NA	TRBD2	TRBJ2-1	TGTGCCATCGGGGCTAGCGGGGATGAGCAGTTCTTC	CAIGASGDEQFF
TRBV9	14	NA	NA	TRBJ1-4	TGTGCCAGCAGCGCACTCGGCCGGGATGAAAAACTGTTTTTT	CASSALGRDEKLFF
TRBV28	15	NA	TRBD1	TRBJ1-3	TGTGCCAGCCGAGGGGGCTCGAGCTCTGGAAACACCATATATTTT	CASRGGSSSGNTIYF
TRBV25-1	16	NA	TRBD1	TRBJ2-5	TGTGCCAGCAGTGAACCGAGCTCCTACCCTCAGGGGGAGCAGTACTTC	CASSEPSSYPQGEQYF
TRBV4-2	16	NA	NA	TRBJ2-7	TGTGCCAGCAGCCAAGACGGAGGGAGTGTCCGGAACGAGCAGTACTTC	CASSQDGGSVRNEQYF
TRBV28	16	NA	NA	TRBJ2-7	TGTGCCAGCAGTTTAGCCCCGGGGGTAGGGGCCTACGAGCAGTACTTC	CASSLAPGVGAYEQYF
TRBV11-2	14	NA	NA	TRBJ1-1	TGTGCCAGCAGCTTAGGGGGGAGGAACACTGAAGCTTTCTTT	CASSLGGRNTEAFF
TRBV28	14	NA	NA	TRBJ2-7	TGTGCCAGCAGTTGGCTGTCTCCTTCCTACGAGCAGTACTTC	CASSWLSPSYEQYF
TRBV7-9	13	NA	TRBD2	TRBJ2-5	TGTGCCAGCAGCAAGGGAGGGCAAGAGACCCAGTACTTC	CASSKGGQETQYF
TRBV6-5	14	NA	NA	TRBJ2-7	TGTGCCAGCCACCGGTTAGCGGCTAGCTACGAGCAGTACTTC	CASHRLAASYEQYF
TRBV2	13	NA	NA	TRBJ1-5	TGTGCCAGCAGGCGAGATAGCAATCAGCCCCAGCATTTT	CASRRDSNQPQHF
TRBV12-5	20	NA	TRBD2	TRBJ2-2	TGTGCTAGTGGTTTGATCGGGACTAGCGGGAATCCACCATCCCTCGGGGAGCTGTTTTTT	CASGLIGTSGNPPSLGELFF
TRBV7-9	14	NA	NA	TRBJ2-1	TGTGCCAGCAGCGGCACCGGGCTGGGGGATGAGCAGTTCTTC	CASSGTGLGDEQFF
TRBV28	12	NA	NA	TRBJ1-2	TGTGCCAGCAGTACAGGGCCTGAGGGCTACACCTTC	CASSTGPEGYTF
TRBV18	14	NA	TRBD1	TRBJ1-4	TGTGCCAGCTCGCTGGGACAGGGGGCAGAAAAACTGTTTTTT	CASSLGQGAEKLFF
TRBV5-1	15	NA	NA	TRBJ2-3	TGCGCCAGCAGCCCATTGGGTAGCGGCACAGATACGCAGTATTTT	CASSPLGSGTDTQYF
TRBV30	15	NA	NA	TRBJ1-5	TGTGCCTGGAGCCCAGGACAGATTAGCAATCAGCCCCAGCATTTT	CAWSPGQISNQPQHF
TRBV7-3	15	NA	TRBD1	TRBJ2-1	TGTGCCAGCAGCTACGGACAGGGCTCCTACAATGAGCAGTTCTTC	CASSYGQGSYNEQFF
TRBV2	15	NA	TRBD1	TRBJ1-1	TGTGCCAGCGCGCGAGAGACAGGGTTAAACACTGAAGCTTTCTTT	CASARETGLNTEAFF
TRBV7-8	16	NA	NA	TRBJ2-2	TGTGCCAGCAGCTTAATCTCTACTGGGAACACCGGGGAGCTGTTTTTT	CASSLISTGNTGELFF
TRBV28	14	NA	TRBD1	TRBJ1-1	TGTGCCAGCAGTTTACCCCAGGGGGACACTGAAGCTTTCTTT	CASSLPQGDTEAFF
TRBV5-1	16	NA	NA	TRBJ2-4	TGCGCCAGCAGCTTGGACGGGGCCGGGGCCAAAAACATTCAGTACTTC	CASSLDGAGAKNIQYF